The 26 T cell receptor beta chains below come from one sample, sequenced in a study of T cells in Graves' hyperthyroidism and ophthalmopathy. Researchers took RNA transcripts and amplified the TCR beta CDR3 regions from them. The HTBI set primed first-round TCR CDR3 RT-PCR. TCRdb independently ran MiXCR on the multiplex PCR reads; one entry per CDR3 protein. The sample yields around 620,000 distinct CDR3 sequences, around 16% seen once. Sample: blood. Source of these receptors: a woman aged 30 to 39 with Graves' hyperthyroidism.

This clonotype came up many times. The chain has TRBV2 and TRBJ2-7; a possible D gene is TRBD1 (5 bases). V dropped 3 bases and J dropped 6 bases, with 12 bases sitting between them. There are 13 residues in the CDR3. The germline gives CDR1 SNHLY, CDR2 FYNNEI. The CDR3 nucleotides read TGTGCCAGCAGTGATGGTCAGGGCGGCGAGCAGTACTTC. Its translation: CASSDGQGGEQYF.

The table lists this clonotype with many counts. The chain uses TRBV7-9 and TRBJ2-1; D is ambiguous. Germline CDR1 SEHNR, CDR2 FQNEAQ (reference sequence). V was shortened by 5 bases and J by 4 bases, with 12 bases between the two germline ends. The CDR3 is 14 residues long. CDR3 amino acids: CASSEVVGYNEQFF. The CDR3 nucleotides are TGTGCCAGCAGCGAGGTGGTGGGATACAATGAGCAGTTCTTC.

The CDR3 sequence is CSFTGTGAYNEQYF. CDR3 in DNA: TGCAGTTTTACCGGGACAGGAGCTTACAATGAGCAGTACTTC. The J gene is TRBJ2-1, the V gene TRBV29-1; TRBD1 aligns across 8 bases. The J call may be mistaken, given a closer DNA end match to TRBJ2-7. Germline V CDR1 and CDR2: SQVTM, ANQGSEA. This CDR3 is built from 14 residues.

This clonotype has at least ten counts. The chain recombines TRBV20-1 with TRBJ2-7; 8 bases map to TRBD2. Trimming cost V 3 bases and J 3 bases; bases outside gene matches: 4. This CDR3 contains 13 residues. Looked up from germline, CDR1 is DFQATT and CDR2 is SNEGSKA (reference sequence). CDR3 sequence: CSARAGTSYEQYF. The CDR3 nucleotides are TGCAGTGCTAGGGCCGGGACTAGCTACGAGCAGTACTTC.

This clonotype was counted between two and nine times. The rearrangement joins TRBV10-3 to TRBJ2-1, with no clear D. Deletions cut 10 bases from V and 5 bases from J, with 18 bases between. The CDR3 runs 14 residues. The germline V gene has CDR1 ENHRY and CDR2 SYGVKD. The CDR3 sequence: CATNPPRDNNEQFF. The CDR3 DNA is TGTGCCACCAACCCCCCCCGAGATAACAATGAGCAGTTCTTC.

This clonotype was found many times. This chain joins TRBV11-2 and TRBJ2-7; 8 positions agree with TRBD2. The junction had 3 bases not matched to a gene; V was cut back by 1 base and J by 4 bases. Germline CDR1 and CDR2: SGHAT and FQNNGV. This CDR3 is built from 14 residues. CDR3: CASSLVTSDYEQYF. In nucleotides, the CDR3 is TGTGCCAGCAGCTTAGTGACTAGCGATTACGAGCAGTACTTC. Filled out from reference TRBV11-2 and TRBJ2-7, the complete variable domain reads EAGVAQSPRYKIIEKRQSVAFWCNPISGHATLYWYQQILGQGPKLLIQFQNNGVVDDSQLPKDRFSAERLKGVDSTLKIQPAKLEDSAVYLCASSLVTSDYEQYFGPGTRLTVT.

The gene calls are TRBV27 and TRBJ2-6; D is possibly TRBD1 (5 bases). The germline V gene encodes CDR1 MNHEY and CDR2 SMNVEV (reference sequence). The V end lost 5 bases, the J end lost 0 bases, and 20 bases lay between the germline ends. CDR3 size: 19 residues. Here the CDR3 reads CASSLRQFKTRSGANVLTF. DNA for the CDR3: TGTGCCAGCAGTCTAAGACAGTTTAAGACCCGCTCTGGGGCCAACGTCCTGACTTTC.

The table lists this clonotype with many counts. The chain couples TRBV6-5 to TRBJ1-2; no clear D. The CDR3 is 12 residues long. V dropped 2 bases and J dropped 7 bases, with 8 bases sitting between them. CDR1 and CDR2 from the germline V gene are MNHEY and SVGAGI. CDR3 nucleotides: TGTGCCAGCAGTTACCGGTCGGGTGGCTACACCTTC. This encodes CASSYRSGGYTF.

V usage is TRBV7-9 and J usage is TRBJ1-1; 9 positions agree with TRBD1. The trim removed 11 bases at V and 0 bases at J, leaving 10 bases unmatched. CDR1 is SEHNR, CDR2 FQNEAQ, per germline (reference sequence). The CDR3 is 15 residues long. CDR3 residues: CAGTRTGALNTEAFF. The CDR3 nucleotides read TGTGCCGGCACCCGGACAGGGGCTTTGAACACTGAAGCTTTCTTT.

This clonotype was observed at least ten times. The chain recombines TRBV11-2 with TRBJ2-7; D ambiguous. CDR3 length equals 13 residues. CDR1 and CDR2 (germline): SGHAT, FQNNGV. V was pared by 3 bases and J by 1 base, with 7 bases between. For the CDR3, the DNA is TGTGCCAGCAGCTTTCAGGCTTCCTACGAGCAGTACTTC. Translating it yields CASSFQASYEQYF.

In this sample, this clonotype turned up many times. V gene TRBV9 combines with J gene TRBJ2-7; 8 bases match TRBD2. J gave up 4 bases and V 4 bases, and 13 bases lay outside the gene matches. CDR3 length equals 16 residues. Germline CDR1 and CDR2: SGDLS and YYNGEE. The CDR3 spells CASSTHGESGRYEQYF. CDR3 nucleotide sequence: TGTGCCAGCAGCACCCACGGAGAAAGCGGGAGATACGAGCAGTACTTC.

This clonotype has ten or more counts. The chain is built from TRBV11-2 and TRBJ2-2; D gene uncertain. Trimming pared 2 bases from V and 0 bases from J, leaving 4 bases between. Germline lookup yields CDR1 SGHAT and CDR2 FQNNGV. The CDR3 is made up of 14 amino acids. The CDR3 DNA reads TGTGCCAGCAGCTTACATTCGAACACCGGGGAGCTGTTTTTT. It specifies CASSLHSNTGELFF.

This clonotype was seen many times. This sequence joins TRBV11-2 and TRBJ1-6; D is unresolved. There are 11 residues in the CDR3. Germline CDR1 is SGHAT and CDR2 is FQNNGV. The V end lost 1 base, the J end lost 14 bases, and 6 bases lay between the germline ends. Here the CDR3 reads CASSLGRSLHF. CDR3 coding DNA: TGTGCCAGCAGCTTAGGACGATCCCTCCACTTT.

The V gene is TRBV19, the J gene TRBJ2-5, with D tentatively TRBD2 (5 bases). CDR3 length equals 16 residues. Germline loops: CDR1 LNHDA, CDR2 SQIVND (reference sequence). Trimming removed 7 bases from V and 4 bases from J, with 22 bases in between. CDR3 sequence reads: CASTPPQARGLETQYF. DNA of the CDR3: TGTGCCAGTACCCCCCCCCAGGCGAGAGGGCTAGAGACCCAGTACTTC.

This clonotype was observed at least ten times. The CDR3 region is CASSEAGVWDTQYF. CDR3 bases: TGTGCCAGCAGTGAGGCGGGAGTATGGGATACGCAGTATTTT. The V gene is TRBV2, the J gene TRBJ2-3, with TRBD2 matching over 7 bases. CDR3 size: 14 residues. From germline, CDR1 is SNHLY and CDR2 FYNNEI. The ends lost 3 bases at V and 6 bases at J; junction bases unmatched: 6. The entire variable domain, with the rest obtained from reference TRBV2 and TRBJ2-3, is as follows: EPEVTQTPSHQVTQMGQEVILRCVPISNHLYFYWYRQILGQKVEFLVSFYNNEISEKSEIFDDQFSVERPDGSNFTLKIRSTKLEDSAMYFCASSEAGVWDTQYFGPGTRLTVL.

This clonotype has ten or more counts. J is TRBJ1-1 and V is TRBV28; D might be TRBD1 (5 bases). CDR3 length: 16 amino acids. The V end lost 5 bases, the J end lost 0 bases, and 16 bases lay between the germline ends. Germline CDR1 reads MDHEN; CDR2 reads SYDVKM. The CDR3 DNA is TGTGCCAGCAGTCCCCCCATGGGGGTCATGAACACTGAAGCTTTCTTT. Protein product: CASSPPMGVMNTEAFF.

The table lists this clonotype with many counts. The chain carries TRBV12-5 and TRBJ2-3; the match to TRBD2 covers 8 bases. In germline, CDR1 is LGHNT, CDR2 FRNRAP. The V and J ends lost 2 bases and 2 bases, in that order; junction bases with no gene match: 6. The CDR3 covers 16 residues. Written as DNA, the CDR3 is TGTGCTAGTGGTTTGACCCTTAGCGGGACCACAGATACGCAGTATTTT. It encodes CASGLTLSGTTDTQYF.

Only a few counts were recorded for this clonotype. This chain uses TRBV10-3 with TRBJ2-7; the match to TRBD2 covers 10 bases. Trimming took 6 bases from V and 5 from J; bases not matched to a gene: 7. The CDR3 has 14 amino acids. Per germline, CDR1 ENHRY and CDR2 SYGVKD. CDR3 sequence (DNA): TGTGCCATCAGCAGCGGGACTAGCGTAGACGAGCAGTACTTC. It codes for CAISSGTSVDEQYF.

This clonotype showed up many times. The chain carries TRBV11-2 and TRBJ2-5, with a possible D match to TRBD2 (6 bases). The germline gives CDR1 SGHAT, CDR2 FQNNGV. Between the trimmed V and J ends, which lost 5 bases and 2 bases, there was a span of 12 bases. The CDR3 totals 14 residues. The CDR3 DNA reads TGTGCCAGCAGCCCCAGGGACTTTCAAGAGACCCAGTACTTC. Its translation: CASSPRDFQETQYF.

As for this clonotype: This may be a read error: a much more frequent sequence differs by one nucleotide. The chain carries TRBV6-1 and TRBJ2-1, with D uncertain. The CDR3 spans 13 residues. Germline V CDR1 and CDR2: MNHNS, SASEGT. The CDR3 region is CARSERANNEQFF. The CDR3 DNA is TGTGCCCGCAGTGAACGGGCGAACAATGAGCAGTTCTTC.

In its sample, this clonotype was seen many times. The chain has TRBV7-8 and TRBJ2-7; weak D call: TRBD2 (5 bases). From germline, CDR1 is SGHVS and CDR2 FQNEAQ. V gave up 5 bases and J gave up 1 base, with 9 bases separating them. This CDR3 is built from 13 residues. The CDR3 sequence is CASSATRSYEQYF. CDR3 DNA sequence: TGTGCCAGCAGCGCAACTAGGTCCTACGAGCAGTACTTC.

This clonotype was seen more than once but under ten times. The junction and the germline gene differ at one end; a read error may be behind it. The rearrangement joins TRBV5-5 to TRBJ2-6; 9 positions agree with TRBD1. Germline V gives CDR1 SGHKS, CDR2 YYEKEE (reference sequence). This CDR3 spans 17 amino acids. The CDR3 DNA follows: TGTGCCAGCAGTTTGGAGCGGACAGGGGCTCGGGCCAACGTCCTGACTTTC. This gives the protein CASSLERTGARANVLTF. The full variable domain, its missing parts supplied by reference TRBV5-5 and TRBJ2-6, is DAGVTQSPTHLIKTRGQQVTLRCSPISGHKSVSWYQQVLGQGPQFIFQYYEKEERGRGNFPDRFSARQFPNYSSELNVNALLLGDSALYLCASSLERTGARANVLTFGAGSRLTVL.

This clonotype was observed at least ten times. The CDR3 region is CSPRGPNPTSTDYEQYF. CDR3 nucleotides: TGCAGTCCCAGGGGGCCCAATCCCACTAGTACAGACTACGAGCAGTACTTC. The V gene is TRBV20-1, the J gene TRBJ2-7, with 8 bases fitting TRBD1. Germline values: CDR1 DFQATT, CDR2 SNEGSKA (reference sequence). The CDR3 totals 17 residues. With V trimmed by 8 bases and J by 3 bases, 21 bases remained unmatched.

Of note for this clonotype: It may be a read error: a sequence one base away is much more abundant. The rearrangement links TRBV30 to TRBJ1-5; 12 bases are a match to TRBD1. This CDR3 has 16 amino acids. CDR1 is GTSNPN and CDR2 is SVGIG in the germline V gene (reference sequence). Trimming cost V 5 bases and J 9 bases; bases outside gene matches: 14. The CDR3 DNA reads as TGTGCCTGGGGCCGCCGGGACAGGGGGCTGGGATGGCCCCAGCATTTT. Amino acids: CAWGRRDRGLGWPQHF.

This clonotype has at least ten counts. The J gene is TRBJ2-2, the V gene TRBV28; D call uncertain. The V and J ends lost 3 bases and 6 bases respectively, with 11 bases between them. Germline V gene data show CDR1 as MDHEN and CDR2 as SYDVKM. This CDR3 has 14 residues. In nucleotides, the CDR3 is TGTGCCAGCAGTTTTCCCACTCGGGCCGGGGAGCTGTTTTTT. Residues: CASSFPTRAGELFF. Full variable domain (remainder filled in from reference TRBV28 and TRBJ2-2): DVKVTQSSRYLVKRTGEKVFLECVQDMDHENMFWYRQDPGLGLRLIYFSYDVKMKEKGDIPEGYSVSREKKERFSLILESASTNQTSMYLCASSFPTRAGELFFGEGSRLTVL.

This clonotype was detected many times. An end of the junction does not agree with germline; a read error may underlie this. V is TRBV28 and J is TRBJ1-5; D not resolved. The CDR3 runs 13 residues. Germline loops: CDR1 MDHEN, CDR2 SYDVKM. The CDR3 protein is CASSLLKNRPQHF. The CDR3 nucleotides are TGTGCCAGCAGTTTACTCAAGAATCGGCCCCAGCATTTT.